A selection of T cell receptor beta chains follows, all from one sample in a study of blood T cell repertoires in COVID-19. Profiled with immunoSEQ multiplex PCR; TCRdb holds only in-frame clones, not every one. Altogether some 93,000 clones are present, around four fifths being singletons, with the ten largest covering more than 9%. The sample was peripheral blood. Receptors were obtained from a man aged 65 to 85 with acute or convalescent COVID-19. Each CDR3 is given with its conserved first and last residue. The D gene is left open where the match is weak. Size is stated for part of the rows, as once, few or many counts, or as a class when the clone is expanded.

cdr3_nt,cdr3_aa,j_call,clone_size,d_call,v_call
TGTGCCATCAATGACAGAGGGAGAGGCTACACCTTC,CAINDRGRGYTF,TRBJ1-2,NA,NA,TRBV10-3
TGCGCCAGCAGCTCCTTTTCTAGCGGACCGTACAATGAGCAGTTCTTC,CASSSFSSGPYNEQFF,TRBJ2-1,NA,TRBD2,TRBV5-1
TGTGCCAGCAGCTTAGATGGGACTAGCGGTGCCTACGAGCAGTACTTC,CASSLDGTSGAYEQYF,TRBJ2-7,NA,TRBD2,TRBV7-2
TGTGCCAGTAGTGCTGGACAGGGCGCCGTCACCGGGGAGCTGTTTTTT,CASSAGQGAVTGELFF,TRBJ2-2,few,TRBD1,TRBV19
TGTGCCAGCAGTTCCCGGACAGGGGGAGGCGAAAAACTGTTTTTT,CASSSRTGGGEKLFF,TRBJ1-4,NA,TRBD1,TRBV7-6
TGCGCCAGCAGCCAAGACGGGAGCCGGGGAGATACGCAGTATTTT,CASSQDGSRGDTQYF,TRBJ2-3,NA,NA,TRBV4-3
TGTGCCATCCCTGAGTGGCGGACAGGAAGCTCCTACGAGCAGTACTTC,CAIPEWRTGSSYEQYF,TRBJ2-7,NA,TRBD1,TRBV10-3
TGTGCCAGCAGCTACGGACAGGGGTCCTACAATGAGCAGTTCTTC,CASSYGQGSYNEQFF,TRBJ2-1,NA,TRBD1,TRBV3-1/TRBV3-2
TGCAGTGCTAGTCACAGGGGACAGCCCCAGCATTTT,CSASHRGQPQHF,TRBJ1-5,NA,TRBD1,TRBV20-1
TGTGCCAGCAGCTTGTCTGGCAACACCATATATTTT,CASSLSGNTIYF,TRBJ1-3,NA,NA,TRBV11-2
TGTGCCAGCAGTCTCAGTAGCGGGCGAGCCTACAATGAGCAGTTCTTC,CASSLSSGRAYNEQFF,TRBJ2-1,few,TRBD2,TRBV27
TGTGCCAGCAGCGTAGATTCCACCGACGGGGGTGGCTACACCTTC,CASSVDSTDGGGYTF,TRBJ1-2,few,NA,TRBV9
TGTGCCACCAGTGCCCGTAAACAGAGATTTTTAAGTCGGCGAGGCTACACCTTC,CATSARKQRFLSRRGYTF,TRBJ1-2,NA,NA,TRBV24-1
TGTGCCAGCACCCCAACAAGGGGAGGGACCGGGGAGCTGTTTTTT,CASTPTRGGTGELFF,TRBJ2-2,NA,TRBD2,TRBV2
TGCGCCAGCAGCCCCGGGACAGGGCGCACCGGGGAGCTGTTTTTT,CASSPGTGRTGELFF,TRBJ2-2,NA,TRBD1,TRBV10-2
TGTGCCAGCAGCGCTCAGGGGGCGACTAATGAAAAACTGTTTTTT,CASSAQGATNEKLFF,TRBJ1-4,NA,TRBD1,TRBV7-9
TGCGCCAGCAGGCAAGACAGGTTCAGTTCACCCCTCCACTTT,CASRQDRFSSPLHF,TRBJ1-6,NA,NA,TRBV4-3
TGTGCCAGCAGTGAATTAGGGAGACAAACTAGCTCCTACAATGAGCAGTTCTTC,CASSELGRQTSSYNEQFF,TRBJ2-1,NA,NA,TRBV25-1
TGTGCCAGCAGCTTAGAAGCTAGCGGGGGGCCCAATGAGCAGTTCTTC,CASSLEASGGPNEQFF,TRBJ2-1,NA,TRBD2,TRBV7-6
TGTGCCAGCAGTTTTTACCTCCTACAGGGGTCGGTCAATCAGCCCCAGCATTTT,CASSFYLLQGSVNQPQHF,TRBJ1-5,NA,TRBD1,TRBV6-2/TRBV6-3
TGTGCCAGCAGTACCCACGGGAGCCGCAATGAGCAGTTCTTC,CASSTHGSRNEQFF,TRBJ2-1,once,NA,TRBV25-1
TGTGCCTGGACGCACCCGGGTGGGCCCCAGCATTTT,CAWTHPGGPQHF,TRBJ1-5,NA,NA,TRBV30
TGTGCCACCAGCAGAGATGTACGGGAGGACCAGTACTTC,CATSRDVREDQYF,TRBJ2-7,once,TRBD2,TRBV15
TGTGCCAGCAGCGTAGACGGCTACAATGAGCAGTTCTTC,CASSVDGYNEQFF,TRBJ2-1,NA,NA,TRBV9
TGTGCCAGCAGCGGTAGCGGGTCTGTCCGGGACGAGCAGTACTTC,CASSGSGSVRDEQYF,TRBJ2-7,NA,TRBD2,TRBV7-2
TGTGCCATCAGTGCGACTAGCGGGAGCTCCTACGAGCAGTACTTC,CAISATSGSSYEQYF,TRBJ2-7,few,TRBD2,TRBV10-3
TGTGCCAGCAACGGGGGGACTAATGAAAAACTGTTTTTT,CASNGGTNEKLFF,TRBJ1-4,NA,NA,TRBV2
TGTGCCAGCCATCCATCCCTAAACTATGGCTACACCTTC,CASHPSLNYGYTF,TRBJ1-2,once,NA,TRBV6-5
TGTGCCAGCAGAAGGCGGGACCAAGAGACCCAGTACTTC,CASRRRDQETQYF,TRBJ2-5,NA,NA,TRBV27